This T cell receptor (beta chain) was recorded in a study of metastatic and nonmetastatic thyroid tumors. As for the study in general: From malignant and benign thyroid patients, repertoires in blood and in tumor or nodule tissue were compared. Findings and caveats of the study: When malignant thyroid tumors were compared with benign nodules, TCR beta diversity was reportedly significantly higher in the malignant tumors. This held in both blood and tumor samples.

Germline V lookup: CDR1 LNHNV, CDR2 YYDKDF (reference sequence). Trimming pared 0 bases from V and 10 bases from J, leaving 12 bases between. There are 13 residues in the CDR3. Thyroid surgery had not been preceded by any treatment in any patient. Details on this clone: The antigen is not known. Just one base apart from a much larger clone, this may be a read error.

Under the authors' procedure: Building a distant-metastasis classifier for papillary thyroid cancer drew on CDR3 differences across clinicopathological groups. TCRdb re-analyzed the PCR reads using MiXCR. None of the V and J calls come from the authors' own analysis; TCRdb made them. This sample has approximately 82,000 clones, with roughly an eighth found just once. The sample comprised tumor tissue. The clonotype comes from a female donor with papillary thyroid cancer or a benign thyroid nodule (not recorded which). Some clones in this sample may be carry-over from other donors' samples. V usage is TRBV15 and J usage is TRBJ1-1; unclear D gene. The CDR3 sequence is CATSRDWRRVAFF. In DNA form, the CDR3 reads TGTGCCACCAGCAGAGATTGGAGGCGCGTAGCTTTCTTT.